Below are 28 T cell receptor beta chains sequenced from a single sample in a study of T cells in Graves' hyperthyroidism and ophthalmopathy. Amplified TCR beta CDR3 regions came from RNA transcripts. A set of HTBI primers served as the primers for a first-round RT-PCR of the TCR CDR3. TCRdb re-derived calls from the multiplex PCR reads in MiXCR, one entry per CDR3 protein. Found here are roughly 720,000 distinct CDR3 sequences, approximately 15% of them singletons; the top ten hold roughly 15%. Source material: blood. The receptors derive from a man between 45 and 60 years old with Graves' hyperthyroidism.

At least ten counts were recorded for this clonotype. V gene TRBV28 combines with J gene TRBJ2-1; 7 positions match TRBD2. This CDR3 comprises 14 residues. Germline values: CDR1 MDHEN, CDR2 SYDVKM. J gave up 8 bases and V 6 bases, and 10 bases lay outside the gene matches. CDR3 nucleotide sequence: TGTGCCAGCAGCGGAAGTGGGGGGGAGCATGAGCAGTTCTTC. This translates into CASSGSGGEHEQFF.

The chain couples TRBV28 to TRBJ1-5, with D uncertain. There are 15 residues in the CDR3. CDR1 and CDR2 (germline): MDHEN, SYDVKM. Trimming left V 2 bases short and J 7 bases short, with 15 bases between. This CDR3 reads CASSLQAVAKQPQHF. In DNA form, the CDR3 reads TGTGCCAGCAGTTTACAGGCCGTGGCCAAACAGCCCCAGCATTTT.

The chain combines TRBV10-3 with TRBJ1-1, with D possibly being TRBD1 (5 bases). There are 16 residues in the CDR3. Germline V lookup: CDR1 ENHRY, CDR2 SYGVKD. Between the trimmed V and J ends, which lost 8 bases and 1 base, there was a span of 20 bases. CDR3 bases: TGTGCCATCGCCAGGTTTCAGGGAGGAACGAACACTGAAGCTTTCTTT. It translates to CAIARFQGGTNTEAFF.

This clonotype was seen only a few times. The chain joins TRBV6-5 to TRBJ2-7, with TRBD1 matching over 8 bases. The junction had 9 bases not matched to a gene; V was cut back by 0 bases and J by 5 bases. CDR3 length equals 16 residues. In germline, CDR1 is MNHEY, CDR2 SVGAGI. CDR3 DNA: TGTGCCAGCAGTTACTCTAGGTCAGGGGGCATCCACGAGCAGTACTTC. This encodes CASSYSRSGGIHEQYF.

This clonotype has a handful of counts. The rearrangement uses TRBV10-3 and TRBJ2-7; the match to TRBD2 covers 11 bases. V lost 11 bases and J lost 1; bases outside the gene matches: 7. Germline CDR1 and CDR2: ENHRY and SYGVKD. The CDR3 totals 14 residues. CDR3 amino acids: CAVTGTSGSYEQYF. DNA for the CDR3: TGTGCCGTAACCGGGACTAGCGGATCCTACGAGCAGTACTTC.

This clonotype has at least ten counts. V and J are TRBV2 and TRBJ2-7; no clear D gene. CDR1 and CDR2 from the germline V gene are SNHLY and FYNNEI. The CDR3 loop spans 13 amino acids. The ends were cut back, 2 bases at V and 4 bases at J, with 9 bases in the middle. DNA of the CDR3: TGTGCCAGCAGTGAAAGTGTGGGGTACGAGCAGTACTTC. This gives the protein CASSESVGYEQYF. Together with reference TRBV2 and TRBJ2-7, the CDR3 gives the full variable domain: EPEVTQTPSHQVTQMGQEVILRCVPISNHLYFYWYRQILGQKVEFLVSFYNNEISEKSEIFDDQFSVERPDGSNFTLKIRSTKLEDSAMYFCASSESVGYEQYFGPGTRLTVT.

The rearrangement links TRBV4-1 to TRBJ2-5; 8 nucleotides line up with TRBD2. Germline loops: CDR1 MGHRA, CDR2 YSYEKL. This CDR3 has 14 amino acids. The V segment lost 4 bases and the J segment 3 bases; nucleotides outside the gene matches: 4. The CDR3 nucleotides read TGCGCCAGCAGCCCGGGACTAGGGGAAGAGACCCAGTACTTC. This translates into CASSPGLGEETQYF.

The chain couples TRBV13 to TRBJ2-7; possible D gene TRBD2, 7 bases. There are 15 residues in the CDR3. Per germline, CDR1 PRHDT and CDR2 FYEKMQ (reference sequence). V lost 4 bases and J lost 5, with 18 bases in between. In DNA form, the CDR3 reads TGTGCCAGCAGCTCTATCACGGGGGGCGAGCACGAGCAGTACTTC. This sequence encodes CASSSITGGEHEQYF.

This clonotype has a count of ten or more. The rearrangement links TRBV2 to TRBJ1-2, with TRBD1 identical over 9 bases. V lost 7 bases to trimming and J lost 3 bases; unmatched junction nucleotides: 9. The CDR3 extends over 15 amino acids. Germline CDR1 and CDR2: SNHLY and FYNNEI. Here the CDR3 DNA reads TGTGCCAGCACCAGAGGACAGGGGATAGACTATGGCTACACCTTC. Amino acid sequence: CASTRGQGIDYGYTF.

At least ten counts were recorded for this clonotype. V gene TRBV2 combines with J gene TRBJ2-7; D is perhaps TRBD1 (5 bases). Trimming stripped 6 bases from V and 3 bases from J, with 12 bases between. CDR1 and CDR2 from the germline V gene are SNHLY and FYNNEI. This CDR3 comprises 13 residues. DNA of the CDR3: TGTGCCAGCAGACCCAGGGTTCGCTACGAGCAGTACTTC. Amino acid sequence: CASRPRVRYEQYF.

This clonotype was seen at least ten times. The chain uses TRBV12-3 or TRBV12-4 and TRBJ1-2; D remains unclear. The V gene lost 6 bases and the J gene lost 6 bases, with 11 bases spanning the gap. The CDR3 extends over 12 amino acids. This chain's CDR3 is CASSLSGNGYTF. For the CDR3, the DNA is TGTGCCAGCAGCCTGTCGGGGAATGGCTACACCTTC.

In this sample, this clonotype turned up many times. The chain has TRBV5-1 and TRBJ2-7; 9 bases map to TRBD1. V dropped 2 bases and J dropped 8; count of bases not matched to a gene: 14. From germline, CDR1 is SGHRS and CDR2 YFSETQ. CDR3 length: 16 amino acids. CDR3 region: CASSLPPGQGLGKQYF. CDR3 nucleotide sequence: TGCGCCAGCAGCTTACCCCCGGGACAGGGCCTTGGAAAGCAGTACTTC.

V and J are TRBV6-1 and TRBJ2-7; 8 bases match TRBD1. Germline V gene sequence: CDR1 MNHNS, CDR2 SASEGT. V lost 6 bases and J lost 3; bases outside the gene matches: 13. The CDR3 sequence is 16 residues long. DNA for the CDR3: TGTGCCAGCAGAGTTCCCTGGGAACAGGGGGTCTACGAGCAGTACTTC. It is translated as CASRVPWEQGVYEQYF.

This clonotype was observed a few times. This rearrangement joins TRBV6-1 to TRBJ2-3, with 7 bases lining up with TRBD2. V shed 7 bases and J 5 bases; nucleotides not matched to a gene: 9. Per germline, CDR1 MNHNS and CDR2 SASEGT. CDR3 length equals 14 residues. Here the CDR3 reads CASTTPGGGDTQYF. CDR3 coding DNA: TGTGCCAGCACTACACCGGGGGGTGGAGATACGCAGTATTTT.

This rearrangement joins TRBV19 to TRBJ2-5, with a possible D match to TRBD1 (5 bases). V dropped 3 bases and J dropped 4 bases, with 6 bases sitting between them. The CDR3 covers 12 residues. CDR1 and CDR2 (germline): LNHDA, SQIVND (reference sequence). In DNA form, the CDR3 reads TGTGCCAGTAGTATTGGGGCAGAGACCCAGTACTTC. It codes for CASSIGAETQYF.

The sample holds a few counts of this clonotype. This chain connects TRBV28 to TRBJ2-5; D not certain. The CDR3 is 12 amino acids. From germline, CDR1 is MDHEN and CDR2 SYDVKM. Trimming took 2 bases from V and 4 from J, leaving 5 bases between them. The CDR3 sequence: CASSLPGETQYF. The CDR3 region has the DNA TGTGCCAGCAGTTTACCGGGAGAGACCCAGTACTTC.

This clonotype was counted many times. The chain couples TRBV28 to TRBJ1-1; D is unresolved. The CDR3 extends over 13 amino acids. Looked up from germline, CDR1 is MDHEN and CDR2 is SYDVKM. V was trimmed by 4 bases and J by 10 bases, leaving 16 bases between them. Here the CDR3 DNA reads TGTGCCAGCAGTTCCCCCACGGGCTCGGTAGCTTTCTTT. It codes for CASSSPTGSVAFF. Drawing the rest from reference TRBV28 and TRBJ1-1, the complete variable domain is DVKVTQSSRYLVKRTGEKVFLECVQDMDHENMFWYRQDPGLGLRLIYFSYDVKMKEKGDIPEGYSVSREKKERFSLILESASTNQTSMYLCASSSPTGSVAFFGQGTRLTVV.

The chain employs TRBV19 and TRBJ1-1; TRBD1 matches at 11 bases. The CDR3 runs 13 residues. V shed 10 bases and J 4 bases; nucleotides not matched to a gene: 5. Germline V gene sequence: CDR1 LNHDA, CDR2 SQIVND (reference sequence). CDR3 region: CATRDRGVTEAFF. The CDR3 DNA reads TGTGCCACGAGGGACAGGGGGGTCACTGAAGCTTTCTTT.

This chain uses TRBV28 with TRBJ1-1; D is perhaps TRBD1 (6 bases). Trimming cost V 6 bases and J 0 bases, with 17 bases left between them. The CDR3 sequence is 16 residues long. From germline, CDR1 is MDHEN and CDR2 SYDVKM. CDR3 in DNA: TGTGCCAGCAGGGGGGTAAAAGGGGACATGAACACTGAAGCTTTCTTT. It is translated as CASRGVKGDMNTEAFF.

This clonotype was picked up a small number of times. The gene calls are TRBV28 and TRBJ2-6; TRBD1 matches at 7 bases. The CDR3 consists of 15 residues. CDR1 MDHEN and CDR2 SYDVKM come from the germline V gene. Trimming at V came to 5 bases and at J to 1 base, leaving 2 bases not matched to a gene. CDR3 coding DNA: TGTGCCAGCAGTATGACAGGGTCTGGGGCCAACGTCCTGACTTTC. As protein: CASSMTGSGANVLTF.

In this sample, this clonotype turned up many times. CDR3 in amino acids: CAISGPGQGEKLFF. The CDR3 DNA sequence: TGTGCCATCAGTGGCCCGGGACAGGGTGAAAAACTGTTTTTT. The chain recombines TRBV10-3 with TRBJ1-4, with TRBD1 matching 9 bases. The CDR3 is made up of 14 amino acids. The germline CDR1 and CDR2 sequences are ENHRY and SYGVKD. V lost 4 bases, J lost 7 bases, and 4 bases stayed unmatched.

This chain connects TRBV19 to TRBJ1-1; D remains unclear. In germline, CDR1 is LNHDA, CDR2 SQIVND (reference sequence). V was clipped by 5 bases and J by 2 bases, with 12 bases between them. CDR3 length: 14 residues. The chain's CDR3 is CASSGSRINTEAFF. In nucleotides, the CDR3 is TGTGCCAGTAGTGGTTCTCGGATTAACACTGAAGCTTTCTTT.

This clonotype was picked up many times. V gene TRBV11-2 combines with J gene TRBJ2-1; no definite D call. Germline CDR1 reads SGHAT; CDR2 reads FQNNGV. The CDR3 spans 12 residues. Between the trimmed V and J ends, which lost 2 bases and 7 bases, there was a span of 6 bases. The DNA of the CDR3 is TGTGCCAGCAGCTTAAGCCGGAATGAGCAGTTCTTC. As protein: CASSLSRNEQFF.

This clonotype came up many times. This chain connects TRBV5-1 to TRBJ1-2; D not resolved. The length of the CDR3 is 13 residues. From germline, CDR1 is SGHRS and CDR2 YFSETQ. Trimming stripped 4 bases from V and 6 bases from J, with 13 bases between. CDR3 loop: CASSRTGMDGYTF. The CDR3 DNA follows: TGCGCCAGCAGCCGGACGGGGATGGATGGCTACACCTTC. Drawing the rest from reference TRBV5-1 and TRBJ1-2, the complete variable domain is KAGVTQTPRYLIKTRGQQVTLSCSPISGHRSVSWYQQTPGQGLQFLFEYFSETQRNKGNFPGRFSGRQFSNSRSEMNVSTLELGDSALYLCASSRTGMDGYTFGSGTRLTVV.

CDR3 residues: CATNPWGAGEVEQFF. The CDR3 DNA follows: TGTGCCACCAATCCCTGGGGAGCGGGAGAGGTTGAGCAGTTCTTC. This chain uses TRBV19 with TRBJ2-1; 8 bases line up with TRBD2. The CDR3 contains 15 residues. The J segment lost 9 bases and the V segment lost 10 bases, leaving 17 bases of the junction unmatched. CDR1 LNHDA and CDR2 SQIVND come from the germline V gene (reference sequence).

This clonotype was counted between two and nine times. The chain has TRBV9 and TRBJ2-7; possibly TRBD2 for D (5 bases). V was clipped by 4 bases and J by 0 bases, with 14 bases between them. CDR1 is SGDLS and CDR2 is YYNGEE in the germline V gene. This CDR3 is built from 15 residues. CDR3 sequence (DNA): TGTGCCAGCAGCCCTACCGGGGTGAGCTCCTACGAGCAGTACTTC. Its protein product is CASSPTGVSSYEQYF.

The table lists this clonotype with many counts. J is TRBJ1-1 and V is TRBV11-1, with D possibly TRBD1 on 5 matching bases. The V gene lost 3 bases and the J gene lost 5 bases, with 13 bases spanning the gap. Germline CDR1 reads SGHAT; CDR2 reads FQDESV (reference sequence). The CDR3 spans 14 residues. The CDR3 region has the DNA TGTGCCAGCAGCTTGGAACGGGGCGGGACTGAAGCTTTCTTT. Its translation: CASSLERGGTEAFF.

The genes are TRBV7-9 and TRBJ2-5; perhaps TRBD1 as D (6 bases). CDR3 length: 14 amino acids. In germline, CDR1 is SEHNR, CDR2 FQNEAQ (reference sequence). V was trimmed by 5 bases and J by 3 bases, leaving 13 bases between them. CDR3 DNA: TGTGCCAGCAGCGCCGGGACAAATAAAGAGACCCAGTACTTC. Protein: CASSAGTNKETQYF.